Here is one T cell receptor (beta chain) with its context. Authors' data handling: Estimation of nucleated cell counts was performed using reference gene primer amplification. Clones were read by immunoSEQ multiplex PCR, and TCRdb kept only the in-frame ones, dropping some. The V and J calls and clone size are taken from that table; D and trimming were inferred from the DNA. Here the sample spans under 350,000 clones, 65% to 90% being singletons. These data are taken from a study of blood T cell repertoires in COVID-19. For the study at large: Sources were T cells, B-cell-depleted T cells, or PBMCs; the material itself was cDNA or gDNA.

CDR3 length: 16 residues. Germline-derived CDR1 and CDR2 are SEHNR and FQNEAQ (reference sequence). Trimming pared 4 bases from V and 3 bases from J, leaving 13 bases between. Participant-given clinical history determined each cohort assignment. The sequenced material came from PBMCs or T cells enriched from blood (not recorded which). This chain joins TRBV7-9 and TRBJ1-6, with a possible D match to TRBD1 (5 bases). The source is a middle-aged woman with acute COVID-19. In nucleotides, the CDR3 is TGTGCCAGCAGCTCCCCGGGAGGGGACTATAATTCACCCCTCCACTTT. Residues: CASSSPGGDYNSPLHF.